The text below deals with one T cell receptor (beta chain). Its antigen is as yet unknown. CDR1 is MNHNS, CDR2 SASEGT, per germline. The V end was cut by 4 bases, the J end by 2 bases, with 8 bases between. The CDR3 contains 13 residues. Sequenced by immunoSEQ multiplex PCR; TCRdb stores in-frame clones only, minus some. The sample has about 170,000 clones, roughly 90% seen once. The entry originates in a study of cytomegalovirus exposure and HLA in healthy donors. Whole-study findings and limits: Reportedly, diagnosis of cytomegalovirus status by the classifier showed high specificity and sensitivity.

The specimen was PBMCs. The sequence was obtained from a man between 18 and 35 years old in good health and CMV-seropositive. This sequence joins TRBV6-1 and TRBJ1-2; D is uncertain. CDR3 protein: CASSVAQNYGYTF. The DNA for the CDR3 is TGTGCCAGCAGTGTGGCACAAAACTATGGCTACACCTTC.